One and the same sample provided the 7 T cell receptor beta chains below, sequenced in a study of cytomegalovirus exposure and HLA in healthy donors. PCR involved 60 Vbeta and 13 Jbeta primers. The protocol was immunoSEQ multiplex PCR, while the TCRdb copy is restricted to in-frame clones and leaves out a portion. The table has about 160,000 clones, 70% to 90% seen once. Sequencing was performed on PBMCs. These receptors came from a young woman in good health and CMV-seronegative.

The rearrangement joins TRBV7-9 to TRBJ2-2; a possible D gene is TRBD2 (6 bases). Germline V gives CDR1 SEHNR, CDR2 FQNEAQ (reference sequence). The V end was cut by 1 base, the J end by 5 bases, with 8 bases between. This CDR3 is 14 amino acids long. CDR3 coding DNA: TGTGCCAGCAGCTTAGAACGGGGGACCGGGGAGCTGTTTTTT. Amino acid sequence: CASSLERGTGELFF.

The rearrangement links TRBV9 to TRBJ2-7; 7 nucleotides match TRBD2. The germline CDR1 and CDR2 sequences are SGDLS and YYNGEE. This CDR3 contains 15 residues. V dropped 0 bases and J dropped 2; count of bases not matched to a gene: 5. The DNA for the CDR3 is TGTGCCAGCAGCGTAGGGGAGGGTTTCGCCTACGAGCAGTACTTC. It yields the protein CASSVGEGFAYEQYF.

The chain employs TRBV14 and TRBJ2-2, with 7 bases identical to TRBD1. The CDR3 runs to 17 residues. The J segment lost 0 bases and the V segment lost 4 bases, leaving 8 bases of the junction unmatched. Per the germline V gene, CDR1 is SGHDN and CDR2 is FVKESK. CDR3 sequence: CASSRKAGTANTGELFF. The DNA of the CDR3 is TGTGCCAGCAGCCGAAAAGCCGGGACAGCGAACACCGGGGAGCTGTTTTTT.

V usage is TRBV5-1 and J usage is TRBJ2-5; D gene ambiguous. This CDR3 contains 15 residues. V lost 0 bases, J lost 3 bases, and 12 bases lay in between. The germline CDR1 and CDR2 sequences are SGHRS and YFSETQ. The CDR3 sequence: CASSLGVGRKETQYF. The CDR3 DNA follows: TGCGCCAGCAGCTTGGGGGTGGGCAGGAAAGAGACCCAGTACTTC.

This clone has only one observation. This sequence joins TRBV6-1 and TRBJ2-7, with D uncertain. The CDR3 runs 12 residues. Trimming left V 2 bases short and J 3 bases short, with 5 bases between. The germline V gene encodes CDR1 MNHNS and CDR2 SASEGT. The CDR3: CASSEYSYEQYF. The CDR3 DNA reads as TGTGCCAGCAGTGAATACAGCTACGAGCAGTACTTC.

The chain links TRBV5-5 to TRBJ2-2, with TRBD1 identical over 9 bases. Germline CDR1 and CDR2: SGHKS and YYEKEE (reference sequence). Trimming at V came to 4 bases and at J to 5 bases, leaving 6 bases not matched to a gene. This CDR3 is 15 amino acids long. CDR3 region: CASSQGQGQTGELFF. CDR3 nucleotide sequence: TGTGCCAGCAGCCAGGGACAGGGTCAAACCGGGGAGCTGTTTTTT.

This clone has just one count. The rearrangement links TRBV21-1 to TRBJ2-1; TRBD1 was called by the table and not checked on the DNA. TRBV21-1 is a pseudogene segment. The CDR3 totals 12 residues. The CDR3 here is CASSKAGGSRFF. In nucleotides, the CDR3 is TGTGCCAGCAGCAAAGCTGGGGGCAGTCGGTTCTTC.